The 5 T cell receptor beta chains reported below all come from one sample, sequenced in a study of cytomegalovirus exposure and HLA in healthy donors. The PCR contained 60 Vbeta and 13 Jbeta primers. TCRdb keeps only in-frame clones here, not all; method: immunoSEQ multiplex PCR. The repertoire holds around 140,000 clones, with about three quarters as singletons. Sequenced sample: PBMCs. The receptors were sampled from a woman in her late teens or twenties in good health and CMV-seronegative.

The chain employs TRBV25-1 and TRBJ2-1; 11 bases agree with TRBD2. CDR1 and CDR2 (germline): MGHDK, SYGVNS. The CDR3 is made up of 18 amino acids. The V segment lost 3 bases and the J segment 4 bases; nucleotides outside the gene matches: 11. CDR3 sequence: CASSDPLLAGGKYNEQFF. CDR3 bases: TGTGCCAGCAGTGATCCTCTCCTAGCGGGAGGCAAGTACAATGAGCAGTTCTTC.

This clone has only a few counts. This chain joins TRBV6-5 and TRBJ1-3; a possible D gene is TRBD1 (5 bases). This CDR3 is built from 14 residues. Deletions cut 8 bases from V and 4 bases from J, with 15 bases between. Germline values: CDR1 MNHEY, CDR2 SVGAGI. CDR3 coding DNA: TGTGCCAGCGGCAGGGCTGTATCAGGAAACACCATATATTTT. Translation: CASGRAVSGNTIYF.

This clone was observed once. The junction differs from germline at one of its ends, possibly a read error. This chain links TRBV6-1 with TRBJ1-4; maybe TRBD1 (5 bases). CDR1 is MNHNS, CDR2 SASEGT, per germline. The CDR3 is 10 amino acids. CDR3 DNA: TGTGCCAGCCGTGACAGTGAACTGTTTTTT. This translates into CASRDSELFF.

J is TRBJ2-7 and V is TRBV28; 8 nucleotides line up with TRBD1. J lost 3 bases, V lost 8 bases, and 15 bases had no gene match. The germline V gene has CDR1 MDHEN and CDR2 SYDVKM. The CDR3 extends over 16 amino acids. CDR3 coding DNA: TGTGCCAGCTCGTTACATGGGACAGGAATATTCTACGAGCAGTACTTC. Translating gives CASSLHGTGIFYEQYF.

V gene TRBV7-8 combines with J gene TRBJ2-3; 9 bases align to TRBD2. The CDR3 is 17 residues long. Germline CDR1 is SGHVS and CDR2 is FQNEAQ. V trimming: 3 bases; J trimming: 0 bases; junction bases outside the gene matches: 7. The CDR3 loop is CASSFRLAGDSTDTQYF. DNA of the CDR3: TGTGCCAGCAGCTTTCGATTAGCGGGAGATAGCACAGATACGCAGTATTTT.